This T cell receptor (beta chain) was documented in a study of T cells expressing NK-cell markers (dated by TCRdb to about 2020). With respect to the entire study: TCR beta-chain repertoires were profiled in sorted CD3+CD56+NKG2C+, CD3+CD56+NKG2C- and CD3+CD56-NKG2C+ T-cell subsets from several donors. Seven of the eight sequenced donors were HCMV-seropositive and one was HCMV-seronegative. Randomly selected healthy volunteers, three men and five women, were used as the eight sequenced donors. Libraries were sequenced as 2 x 150 bp reads on Illumina HiSeq 2000/2500, MiSeq or NextSeq.

Sequencer: Illumina HiSeq 2000. TCR beta cDNA libraries were prepared using 5'RACE template switching, which introduced a universal primer site and unique molecular identifiers. Priming for cDNA synthesis came from the TCR beta constant segment, and two successive PCR amplification steps followed. In the original analysis: MIGEC was used to demultiplex reads and group reads by UMI, and MiTCR was used to assemble and quantify clonotypes. To exclude erroneous sequences, any TCR cDNA sequence not supported by at least two reads was discarded. The tcR package was used for downstream repertoire analysis, and clonotypes were matched across fractions by CDR3 nucleotide sequence plus V segment. VDJmatch was used to annotate antigen specificity against VDJdb, with one amino acid substitution allowed in CDR3. TCRdb reprocessed the reads and assigns one entry to each CDR3 protein sequence, leaving out DNA. These V and J calls rely on TCRdb rather than the paper's analysis. The table for this sample lists approximately 150,000 distinct CDR3 sequences. The ten largest clones capture less than 15% of the sample.

A commercial ELISA kit detecting HCMV-specific IgG in serum was used to determine HCMV serostatus. Ficoll density gradient centrifugation was used to isolate peripheral blood mononuclear cells from blood. The CDR3 contains 18 residues, cysteine and phenylalanine counted. A DNA sequence was not provided. Per the germline V gene, SGDLS is the CDR1 and YYNGEE is the CDR2. With respect to this clonotype: No cognate antigen has been identified for it.

General conclusions and limits of the study: It remained unclear whether the expanded NKG2C-expressing T cell clones were specific for HCMV antigens. Those dominant clonotypes were again the most abundant among CD3+CD56-NKG2C+ cells in a few donors, at 28.3-60.1%. In roughly six donors, the dominant CD3+CD56+NKG2C+ clonotypes ranked among the top 10 CD8+ clonotypes, making up 1.0-7.0% of CD8+ T cells.

Sequencing input: blood T cells: a sorted CD56 or NKG2C T cell subset, CD4+ or CD8+ T cells, or bulk PBMC T cells (not recorded which). This receptor was identified in a man aged 18-30 years in good health. Donor details come from another sample of the same person, matched by shared clones. Recombination connected TRBV9 to TRBJ2-5; TCRdb names TRBD2, which stays unverified in the absence of DNA. The CDR3 loop reads CASSLGGTSGILRETQYF. Here the CDR3 is joined to the reference TRBV9 and TRBJ2-5 genes, and the full variable domain is: DSGVTQTPKHLITATGQRVTLRCSPRSGDLSVYWYQQSLDQGLQFLIQYYNGEERAKGNILERFSAQQFPDLHSELNLSSLELGDSALYFCASSLGGTSGILRETQYFGPGTRLLVL.